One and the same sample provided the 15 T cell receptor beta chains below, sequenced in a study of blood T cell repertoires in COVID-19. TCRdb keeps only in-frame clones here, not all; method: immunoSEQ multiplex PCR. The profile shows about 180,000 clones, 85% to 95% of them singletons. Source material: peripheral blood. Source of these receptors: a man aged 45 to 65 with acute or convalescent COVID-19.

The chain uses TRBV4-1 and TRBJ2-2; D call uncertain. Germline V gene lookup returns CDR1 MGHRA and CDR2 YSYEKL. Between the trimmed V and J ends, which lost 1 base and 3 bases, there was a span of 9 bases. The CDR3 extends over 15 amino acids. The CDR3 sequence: CASSQVYSDTGELFF. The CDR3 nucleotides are TGCGCCAGCAGCCAAGTTTATTCCGACACCGGGGAGCTGTTTTTT.

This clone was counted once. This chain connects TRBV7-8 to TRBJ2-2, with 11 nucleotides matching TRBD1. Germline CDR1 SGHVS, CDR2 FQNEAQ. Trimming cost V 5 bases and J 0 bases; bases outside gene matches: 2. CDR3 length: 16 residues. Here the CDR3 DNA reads TGTGCCAGCAGCCCGGGACAGGGGGCGAACACCGGGGAGCTGTTTTTT. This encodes CASSPGQGANTGELFF.

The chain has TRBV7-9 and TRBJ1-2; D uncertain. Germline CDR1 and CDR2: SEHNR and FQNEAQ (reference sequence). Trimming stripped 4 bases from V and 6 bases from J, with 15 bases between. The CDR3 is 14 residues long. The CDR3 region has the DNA TGTGCCAGCAGCTCTAAAGCCCCCAACGATGGCTACACCTTC. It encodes CASSSKAPNDGYTF.

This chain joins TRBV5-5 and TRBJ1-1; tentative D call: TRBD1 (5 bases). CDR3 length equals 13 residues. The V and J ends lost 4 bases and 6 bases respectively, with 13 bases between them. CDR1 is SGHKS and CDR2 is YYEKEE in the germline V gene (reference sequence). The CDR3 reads CASSLAWGAEAFF. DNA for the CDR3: TGTGCCAGCAGCCTCGCGTGGGGGGCTGAAGCTTTCTTT.

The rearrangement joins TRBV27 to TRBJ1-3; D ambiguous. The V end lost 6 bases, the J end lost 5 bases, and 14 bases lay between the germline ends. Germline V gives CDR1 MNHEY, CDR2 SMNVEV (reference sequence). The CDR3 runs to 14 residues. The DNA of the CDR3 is TGTGCCAGCAGCCCCGAGGCCGGGAGAAACACCATATATTTT. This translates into CASSPEAGRNTIYF.

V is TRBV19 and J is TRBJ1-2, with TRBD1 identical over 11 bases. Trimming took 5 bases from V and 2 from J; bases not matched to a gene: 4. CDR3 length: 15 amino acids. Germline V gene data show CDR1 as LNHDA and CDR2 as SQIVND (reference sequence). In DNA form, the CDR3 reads TGTGCCAGTAGTCCCCGGGACAGGGGGAACTATGGCTACACCTTC. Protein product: CASSPRDRGNYGYTF.

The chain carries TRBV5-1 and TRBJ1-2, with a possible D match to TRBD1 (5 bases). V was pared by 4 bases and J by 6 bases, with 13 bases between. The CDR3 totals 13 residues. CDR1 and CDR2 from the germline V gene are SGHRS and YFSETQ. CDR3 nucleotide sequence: TGCGCCAGCAGCAATGACAGCGCGAATGGCTACACCTTC. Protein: CASSNDSANGYTF.

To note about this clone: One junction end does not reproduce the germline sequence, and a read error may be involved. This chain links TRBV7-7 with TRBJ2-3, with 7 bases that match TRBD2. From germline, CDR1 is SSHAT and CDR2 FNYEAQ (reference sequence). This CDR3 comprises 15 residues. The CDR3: CASSSRAGDSNTQYF. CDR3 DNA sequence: TGTGCTAGCAGCTCCAGGGCGGGGGACTCGAATACGCAGTATTTT.

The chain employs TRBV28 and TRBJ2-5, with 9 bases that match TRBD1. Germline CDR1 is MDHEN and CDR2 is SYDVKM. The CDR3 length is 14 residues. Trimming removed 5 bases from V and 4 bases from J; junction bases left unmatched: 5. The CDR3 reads CASSKRTGAETQYF. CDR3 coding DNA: TGTGCCAGCAGTAAACGGACAGGGGCAGAGACCCAGTACTTC. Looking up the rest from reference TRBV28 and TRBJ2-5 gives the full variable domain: DVKVTQSSRYLVKRTGEKVFLECVQDMDHENMFWYRQDPGLGLRLIYFSYDVKMKEKGDIPEGYSVSREKKERFSLILESASTNQTSMYLCASSKRTGAETQYFGPGTRLLVL.

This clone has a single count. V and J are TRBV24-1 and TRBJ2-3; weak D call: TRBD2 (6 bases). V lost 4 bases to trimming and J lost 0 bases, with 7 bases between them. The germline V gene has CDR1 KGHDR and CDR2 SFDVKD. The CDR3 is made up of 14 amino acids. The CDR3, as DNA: TGTGCCACCAGTGACGCGGGGAGCACAGATACGCAGTATTTT. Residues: CATSDAGSTDTQYF.

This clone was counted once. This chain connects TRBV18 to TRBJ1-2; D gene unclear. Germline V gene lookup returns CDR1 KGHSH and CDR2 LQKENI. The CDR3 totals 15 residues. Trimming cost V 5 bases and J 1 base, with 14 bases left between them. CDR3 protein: CASSSALLDNYGYTF. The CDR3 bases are TGTGCCAGCTCAAGTGCCCTTCTAGATAACTATGGCTACACCTTC.

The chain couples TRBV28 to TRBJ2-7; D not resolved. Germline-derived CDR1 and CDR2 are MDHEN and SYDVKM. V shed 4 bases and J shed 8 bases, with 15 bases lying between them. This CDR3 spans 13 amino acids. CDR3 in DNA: TGTGCCAGCAGTTCCCCCTCCGAGGTTCAGCAGTACGTC. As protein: CASSSPSEVQQYV.

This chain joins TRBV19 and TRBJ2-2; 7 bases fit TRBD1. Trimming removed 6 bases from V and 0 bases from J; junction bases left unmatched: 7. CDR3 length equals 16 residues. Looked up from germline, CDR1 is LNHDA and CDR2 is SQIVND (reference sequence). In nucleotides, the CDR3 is TGTGCCAGTAGGGCCGACAGGGTCTCGAACACCGGGGAGCTGTTTTTT. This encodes CASRADRVSNTGELFF.

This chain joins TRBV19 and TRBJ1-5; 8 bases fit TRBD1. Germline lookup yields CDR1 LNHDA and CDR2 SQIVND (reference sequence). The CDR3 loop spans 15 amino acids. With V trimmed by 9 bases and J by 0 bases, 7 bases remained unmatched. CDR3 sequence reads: CASRPDRASNQPQHF. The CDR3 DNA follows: TGTGCCAGCAGGCCGGACAGGGCTAGCAATCAGCCCCAGCATTTT.

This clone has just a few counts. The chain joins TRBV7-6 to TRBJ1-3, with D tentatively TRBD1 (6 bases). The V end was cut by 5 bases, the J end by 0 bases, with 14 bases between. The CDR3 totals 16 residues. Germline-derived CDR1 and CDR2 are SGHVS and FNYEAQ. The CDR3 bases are TGTGCCAGCAGCAACGGACAGCCAACCTCTGGAAACACCATATATTTT. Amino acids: CASSNGQPTSGNTIYF.